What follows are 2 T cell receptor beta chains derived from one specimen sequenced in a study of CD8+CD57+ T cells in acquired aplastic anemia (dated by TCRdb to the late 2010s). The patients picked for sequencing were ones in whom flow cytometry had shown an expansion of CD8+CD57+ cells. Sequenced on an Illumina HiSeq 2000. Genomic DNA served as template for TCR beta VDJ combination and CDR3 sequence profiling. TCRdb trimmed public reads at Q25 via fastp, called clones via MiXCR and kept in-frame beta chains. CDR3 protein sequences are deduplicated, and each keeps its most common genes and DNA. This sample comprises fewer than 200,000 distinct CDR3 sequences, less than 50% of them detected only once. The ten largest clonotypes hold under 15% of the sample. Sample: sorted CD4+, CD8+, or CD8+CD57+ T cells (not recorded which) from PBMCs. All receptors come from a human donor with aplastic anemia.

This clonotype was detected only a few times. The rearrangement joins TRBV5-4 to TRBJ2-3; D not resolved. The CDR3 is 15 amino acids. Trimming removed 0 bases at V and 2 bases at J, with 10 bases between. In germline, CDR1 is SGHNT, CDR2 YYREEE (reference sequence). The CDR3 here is CASSLVGRNTDTQYF. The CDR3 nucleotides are TGTGCCAGCAGCTTGGTGGGCAGGAACACAGATACGCAGTATTTT.

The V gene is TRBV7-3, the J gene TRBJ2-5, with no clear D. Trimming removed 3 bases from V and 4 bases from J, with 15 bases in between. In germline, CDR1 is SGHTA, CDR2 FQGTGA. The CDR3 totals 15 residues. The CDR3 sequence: CASSFSSSASETQYF. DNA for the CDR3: TGTGCCAGCAGCTTTAGCTCCTCAGCATCAGAGACCCAGTACTTC.